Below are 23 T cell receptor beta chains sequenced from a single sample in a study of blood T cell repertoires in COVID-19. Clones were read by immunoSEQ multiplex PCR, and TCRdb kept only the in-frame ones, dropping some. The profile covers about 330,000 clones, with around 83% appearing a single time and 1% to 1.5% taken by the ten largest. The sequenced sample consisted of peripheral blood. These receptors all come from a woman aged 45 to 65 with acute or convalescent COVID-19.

CDR3 protein: CASSAEGQTAFF. The CDR3 DNA follows: TGCGCCAGCAGCGCGGAGGGACAGACAGCTTTCTTT. The chain employs TRBV5-1 and TRBJ1-1, with 7 bases identical to TRBD1. CDR1 is SGHRS, CDR2 YFSETQ, per germline. The length of the CDR3 is 12 residues. Unmatched junction bases numbered 7, after V lost 4 bases and J lost 10 bases.

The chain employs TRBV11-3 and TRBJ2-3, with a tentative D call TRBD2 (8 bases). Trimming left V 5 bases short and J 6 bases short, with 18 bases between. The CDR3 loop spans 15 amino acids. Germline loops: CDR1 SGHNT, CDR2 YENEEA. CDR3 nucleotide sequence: TGTGCCAGCAGCAAGACTAGCGTCAGGGGGGATACGCAGTATTTT. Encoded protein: CASSKTSVRGDTQYF.

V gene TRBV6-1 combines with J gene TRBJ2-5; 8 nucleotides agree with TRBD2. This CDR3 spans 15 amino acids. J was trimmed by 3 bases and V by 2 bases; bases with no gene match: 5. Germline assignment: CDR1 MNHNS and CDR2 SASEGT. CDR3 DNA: TGTGCCAGCAGTGAACGGTTCGGGGGGGAAGAGACCCAGTACTTC. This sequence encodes CASSERFGGEETQYF.

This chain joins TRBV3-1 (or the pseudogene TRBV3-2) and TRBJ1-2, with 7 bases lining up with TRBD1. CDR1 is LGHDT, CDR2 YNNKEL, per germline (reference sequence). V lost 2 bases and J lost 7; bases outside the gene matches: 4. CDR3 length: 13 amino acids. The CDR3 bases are TGTGCCAGCAGCCAAACAGGGGCCGCTGGCTACACCTTC. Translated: CASSQTGAAGYTF.

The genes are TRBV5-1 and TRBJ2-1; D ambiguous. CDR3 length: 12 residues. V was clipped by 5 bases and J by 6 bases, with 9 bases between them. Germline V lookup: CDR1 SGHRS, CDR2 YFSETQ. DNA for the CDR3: TGCGCCAGCAGGGGCGCTTTCAATGAGCAGTTCTTC. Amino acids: CASRGAFNEQFF.

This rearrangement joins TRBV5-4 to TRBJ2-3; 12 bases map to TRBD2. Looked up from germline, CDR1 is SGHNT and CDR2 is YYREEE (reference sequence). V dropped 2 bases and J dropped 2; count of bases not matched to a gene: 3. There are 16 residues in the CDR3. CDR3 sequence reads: CASSFRLAGATDTQYF. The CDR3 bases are TGTGCCAGCAGCTTCCGACTAGCGGGGGCCACAGATACGCAGTATTTT.

CDR3 in DNA: TGTGCCAGCAGCCAAGAAGGTGGCGGGGGGGCCAATGAGCAGTTCTTC. It specifies CASSQEGGGGANEQFF. V is TRBV3-1 (or the pseudogene TRBV3-2) and J is TRBJ2-1, with TRBD2 identical over 9 bases. This CDR3 has 16 amino acids. The V and J ends lost 0 bases and 6 bases, in that order; junction bases with no gene match: 6. Germline V gives CDR1 LGHDT, CDR2 YNNKEL (reference sequence).

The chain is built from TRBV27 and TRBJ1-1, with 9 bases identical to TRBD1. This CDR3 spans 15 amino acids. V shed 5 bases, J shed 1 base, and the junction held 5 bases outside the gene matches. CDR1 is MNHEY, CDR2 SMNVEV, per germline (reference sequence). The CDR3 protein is CASSLKQGANTEAFF. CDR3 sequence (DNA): TGTGCCAGCAGTCTGAAACAGGGGGCGAACACTGAAGCTTTCTTT.

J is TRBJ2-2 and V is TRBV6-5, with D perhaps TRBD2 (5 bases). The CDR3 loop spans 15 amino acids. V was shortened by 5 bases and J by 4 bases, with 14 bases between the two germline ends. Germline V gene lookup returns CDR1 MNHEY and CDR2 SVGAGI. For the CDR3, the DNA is TGTGCCAGCAGTACTCTGGACGGAGGCACCGGGGAGCTGTTTTTT. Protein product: CASSTLDGGTGELFF.

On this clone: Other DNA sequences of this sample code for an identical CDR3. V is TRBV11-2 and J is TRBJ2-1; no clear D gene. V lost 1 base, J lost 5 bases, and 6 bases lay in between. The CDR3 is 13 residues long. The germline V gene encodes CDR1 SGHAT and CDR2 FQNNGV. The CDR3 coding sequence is TGTGCCAGCAGCTTAGGGCAAAACAATGAGCAGTTCTTC. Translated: CASSLGQNNEQFF.

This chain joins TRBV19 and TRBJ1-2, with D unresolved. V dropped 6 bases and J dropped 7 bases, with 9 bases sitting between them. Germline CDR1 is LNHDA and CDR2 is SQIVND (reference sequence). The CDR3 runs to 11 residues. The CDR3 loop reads CASRERSGYTF. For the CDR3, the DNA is TGTGCCAGTAGAGAGAGGAGTGGCTACACCTTC.

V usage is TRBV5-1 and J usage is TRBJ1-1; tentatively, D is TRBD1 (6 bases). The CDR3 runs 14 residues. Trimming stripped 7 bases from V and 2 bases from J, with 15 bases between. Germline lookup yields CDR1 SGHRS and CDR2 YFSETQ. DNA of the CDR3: TGCGCCAGCGGGCCCGGACAGATTAACACTGAAGCTTTCTTT. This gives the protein CASGPGQINTEAFF.

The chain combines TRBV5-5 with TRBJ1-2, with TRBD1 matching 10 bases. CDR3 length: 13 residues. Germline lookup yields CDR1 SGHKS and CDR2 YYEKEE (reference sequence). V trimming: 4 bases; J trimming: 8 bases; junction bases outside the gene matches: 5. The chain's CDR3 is CASSGGQGDGYTF. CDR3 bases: TGTGCCAGCAGCGGTGGACAGGGGGACGGCTACACCTTC.

The CDR3 spells CASSLVGGLNTEAFF. The CDR3 DNA is TGTGCCAGCAGCTTAGTAGGGGGTCTGAACACTGAAGCTTTCTTT. V is TRBV11-2 and J is TRBJ1-1, with TRBD1 as a possible D gene (6 bases). The CDR3 is made up of 15 amino acids. With 1 base removed from V and 0 bases from J, the gap between germline ends came to 9 bases. From germline, CDR1 is SGHAT and CDR2 FQNNGV.

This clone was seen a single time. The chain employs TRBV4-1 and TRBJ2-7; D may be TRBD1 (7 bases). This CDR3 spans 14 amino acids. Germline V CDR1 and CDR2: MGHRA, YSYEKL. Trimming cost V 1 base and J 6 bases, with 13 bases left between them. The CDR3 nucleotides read TGCGCCAGCAGCCAAGGGGGGGACAGACGCGAGCAGTACTTC. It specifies CASSQGGDRREQYF.

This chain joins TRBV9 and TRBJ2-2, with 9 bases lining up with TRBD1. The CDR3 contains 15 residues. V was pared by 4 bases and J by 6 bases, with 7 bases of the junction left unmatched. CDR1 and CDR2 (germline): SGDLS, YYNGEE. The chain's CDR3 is CASSIGTGWAGELFF. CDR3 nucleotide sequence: TGTGCCAGCAGCATAGGGACAGGGTGGGCCGGGGAGCTGTTTTTT.

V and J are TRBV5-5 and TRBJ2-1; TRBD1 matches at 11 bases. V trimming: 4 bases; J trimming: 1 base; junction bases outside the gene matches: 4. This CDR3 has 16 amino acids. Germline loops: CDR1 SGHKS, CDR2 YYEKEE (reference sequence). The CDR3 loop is CASSAGQGGSYNEQFF. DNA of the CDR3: TGTGCCAGCAGCGCGGGACAGGGGGGTTCCTACAATGAGCAGTTCTTC.

CDR3 sequence (DNA): TGTGCCAGCAGCTTAGCGCTAGGCTACAATGAGCAGTTCTTC. This translates into CASSLALGYNEQFF. The chain links TRBV7-2 to TRBJ2-1, with unresolved D. The CDR3 loop spans 14 amino acids. The V gene lost 0 bases and the J gene lost 3 bases, with 6 bases spanning the gap. Germline CDR1 is SGHTA and CDR2 is FQGNSA.

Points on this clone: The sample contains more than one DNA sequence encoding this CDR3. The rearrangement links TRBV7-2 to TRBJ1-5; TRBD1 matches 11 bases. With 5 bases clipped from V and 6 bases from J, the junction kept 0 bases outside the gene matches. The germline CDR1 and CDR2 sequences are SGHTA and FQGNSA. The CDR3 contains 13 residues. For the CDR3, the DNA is TGTGCCAGCAGCGGGACAGGGGGTCAGCCCCAGCATTTT. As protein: CASSGTGGQPQHF. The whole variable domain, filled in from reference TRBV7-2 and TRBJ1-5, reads GAGVSQSPSNKVTEKGKDVELRCDPISGHTALYWYRQSLGQGLEFLIYFQGNSAPDKSGLPSDRFSAERTGGSVSTLTIQRTQQEDSAVYLCASSGTGGQPQHFGDGTRLSIL.

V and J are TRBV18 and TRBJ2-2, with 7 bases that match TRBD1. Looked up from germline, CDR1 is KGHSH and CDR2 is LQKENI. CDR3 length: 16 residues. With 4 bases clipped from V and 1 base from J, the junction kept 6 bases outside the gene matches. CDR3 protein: CASSLTGTMNTGELFF. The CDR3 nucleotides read TGTGCCAGCTCACTGACAGGGACCATGAACACCGGGGAGCTGTTTTTT. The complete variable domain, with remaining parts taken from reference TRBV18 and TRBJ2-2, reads NAGVMQNPRHLVRRRGQEARLRCSPMKGHSHVYWYRQLPEEGLKFMVYLQKENIIDESGMPKERFSAEFPKEGPSILRIQQVVRGDSAAYFCASSLTGTMNTGELFFGEGSRLTVL.

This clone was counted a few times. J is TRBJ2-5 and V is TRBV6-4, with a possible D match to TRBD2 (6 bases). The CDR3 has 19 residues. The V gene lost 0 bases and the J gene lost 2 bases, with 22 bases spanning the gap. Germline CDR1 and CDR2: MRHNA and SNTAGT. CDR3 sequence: CASSDSKEETGDVQETQYF. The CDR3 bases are TGTGCCAGCAGTGACTCGAAGGAGGAAACGGGGGATGTTCAAGAGACCCAGTACTTC.

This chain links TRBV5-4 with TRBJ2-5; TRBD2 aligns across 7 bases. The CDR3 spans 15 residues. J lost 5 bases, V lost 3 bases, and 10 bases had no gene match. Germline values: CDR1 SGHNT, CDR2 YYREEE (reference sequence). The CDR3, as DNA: TGTGCCAGCAGCTCCCGGGGCGGGGGTTATGAGACCCAGTACTTC. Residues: CASSSRGGGYETQYF.

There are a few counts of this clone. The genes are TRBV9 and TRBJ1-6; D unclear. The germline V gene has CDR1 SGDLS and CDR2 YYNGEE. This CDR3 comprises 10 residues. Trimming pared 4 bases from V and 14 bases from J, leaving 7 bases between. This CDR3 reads CASSPRSLHF. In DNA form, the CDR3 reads TGTGCCAGCAGCCCCAGGTCCCTCCACTTT.